These 24 T cell receptor beta chains originate from one sample sequenced in a study of blood T cell repertoires in COVID-19. Clones were read by immunoSEQ multiplex PCR, and TCRdb kept only the in-frame ones, dropping some. The sample has about 230,000 clones; more than 75% are singletons. The specimen sequenced was peripheral blood. The receptors shown here come from a man in his fifties or sixties with COVID-19, enrolled during active disease.

The chain uses TRBV3-1 (or the pseudogene TRBV3-2) and TRBJ2-2; 12 positions match TRBD1. The V gene end was trimmed by 3 bases and the J gene end by 8 bases; junction bases not matched to a gene: 7. The CDR3 is made up of 16 amino acids. The germline CDR1 and CDR2 sequences are LGHDT and YNNKEL (reference sequence). CDR3 region: CASSHSGTGGEGELFF. CDR3 nucleotide sequence: TGTGCCAGCAGCCATTCCGGGACAGGGGGCGAGGGGGAGCTGTTTTTT.

The chain couples TRBV30 to TRBJ1-2; D unresolved. V lost 5 bases and J lost 2, with 9 bases in between. Germline loops: CDR1 GTSNPN, CDR2 SVGIG (reference sequence). The CDR3 consists of 12 residues. CDR3 nucleotides: TGTGCCTGGGCTGCGGGGAACTATGGCTACACCTTC. It is translated as CAWAAGNYGYTF.

This rearrangement joins TRBV5-5 to TRBJ2-1; possible D gene TRBD2, 5 bases. Germline-derived CDR1 and CDR2 are SGHKS and YYEKEE (reference sequence). Trimming shortened V by 2 bases and J by 8 bases, and 17 bases separated the two germline ends. The CDR3 has 15 residues. CDR3 sequence: CASSFIPEGGDEQFF. CDR3 in DNA: TGTGCCAGCAGCTTTATCCCAGAGGGCGGAGATGAGCAGTTCTTC.

The rearrangement joins TRBV5-1 to TRBJ2-5; perhaps TRBD1 as D (5 bases). V lost 0 bases and J 3 bases, leaving 9 bases between the germline ends. CDR3 length equals 14 residues. The germline CDR1 and CDR2 sequences are SGHRS and YFSETQ. CDR3 sequence reads: CASSLVRVEETQYF. Here the CDR3 DNA reads TGCGCCAGCAGCTTGGTCAGGGTAGAAGAGACCCAGTACTTC.

The rearrangement joins TRBV27 to TRBJ2-1; possible D gene TRBD2, 5 bases. Germline V gene data show CDR1 as MNHEY and CDR2 as SMNVEV (reference sequence). The CDR3 loop spans 15 amino acids. The V end was cut by 7 bases, the J end by 8 bases, with 21 bases between. CDR3 DNA: TGTGCCAGCACCCCCCGGGGAACCCCGGGCTATGAGCAGTTCTTC. The encoded protein is CASTPRGTPGYEQFF.

Only one count was recorded for this clone. The chain employs TRBV4-1 and TRBJ1-3; possibly TRBD1 for D (6 bases). Trimming took 1 base from V and 4 from J, leaving 14 bases between them. The CDR3 contains 16 residues. CDR1 is MGHRA, CDR2 YSYEKL, per germline. The CDR3: CASSQVHGGLGNTIYF. CDR3 sequence (DNA): TGCGCCAGCAGCCAAGTCCACGGGGGGCTCGGAAACACCATATATTTT.

This chain connects TRBV2 to TRBJ2-2, with a tentative D call TRBD1 (6 bases). The germline V and J ends were trimmed by 4 bases and 2 bases, with 14 bases remaining between them. The CDR3 sequence is 16 residues long. Germline values: CDR1 SNHLY, CDR2 FYNNEI. The CDR3 loop is CASSVSGVVNTGELFF. CDR3 bases: TGTGCCAGCAGTGTATCAGGGGTCGTTAACACCGGGGAGCTGTTTTTT.

V is TRBV7-2 and J is TRBJ2-7; D possibly corresponds to TRBD1 (7 bases). The ends were cut back, 4 bases at V and 5 bases at J, with 15 bases in the middle. CDR1 and CDR2 (germline): SGHTA, FQGNSA. CDR3 length: 14 residues. For the CDR3, the DNA is TGTGCCAGCAGCTCCGGGACAGCGGGCAACGAGCAGTACTTC. Protein product: CASSSGTAGNEQYF.

The J gene is TRBJ1-6, the V gene TRBV9; possibly TRBD1 for D (5 bases). V gave up 0 bases and J gave up 10 bases, with 17 bases separating them. The CDR3 has 16 amino acids. The V gene's germline CDR1 is SGDLS and CDR2 YYNGEE. The CDR3 here is CASSVDSAQGVSPLHF. The CDR3 nucleotides are TGTGCCAGCAGCGTAGATTCCGCCCAGGGCGTATCACCCCTCCACTTT. Supplemented by reference TRBV9 and TRBJ1-6, the full variable domain reads DSGVTQTPKHLITATGQRVTLRCSPRSGDLSVYWYQQSLDQGLQFLIQYYNGEERAKGNILERFSAQQFPDLHSELNLSSLELGDSALYFCASSVDSAQGVSPLHFGNGTRLTVT.

This chain uses TRBV2 with TRBJ1-2, with 7 bases identical to TRBD1. Germline-derived CDR1 and CDR2 are SNHLY and FYNNEI. CDR3 length: 14 residues. The ends lost 6 bases at V and 4 bases at J; junction bases unmatched: 8. The CDR3 DNA follows: TGTGCCAGCAGATACCAGACAGGGTTCTATGGCTACACCTTC. Amino acid sequence: CASRYQTGFYGYTF.

The chain couples TRBV30 to TRBJ1-1; D is possibly TRBD1 (5 bases). Germline loops: CDR1 GTSNPN, CDR2 SVGIG (reference sequence). Trimming shortened V by 0 bases and J by 2 bases, and 13 bases separated the two germline ends. This CDR3 is built from 15 residues. This chain's CDR3 is CAWSVPDRTNTEAFF. The CDR3 DNA reads as TGTGCCTGGAGTGTACCCGACAGAACCAACACTGAAGCTTTCTTT.

This chain connects TRBV27 to TRBJ2-3; TRBD1 is a possible D gene (5 bases). Trimming cost V 5 bases and J 2 bases, with 17 bases left between them. From germline, CDR1 is MNHEY and CDR2 SMNVEV (reference sequence). The CDR3 contains 16 residues. The CDR3 spells CASSLRQPPYTDTQYF. CDR3 sequence (DNA): TGTGCCAGCAGTCTACGACAGCCTCCCTACACAGATACGCAGTATTTT.

The chain recombines TRBV2 with TRBJ2-1; 14 nucleotides match TRBD2. CDR3 length: 15 residues. Looked up from germline, CDR1 is SNHLY and CDR2 is FYNNEI. V shed 6 bases, J shed 6 bases, and the junction held 4 bases outside the gene matches. The CDR3 is CASRAGTSGGNEQFF. The CDR3 nucleotides are TGTGCCAGCAGAGCCGGGACTAGCGGGGGCAATGAGCAGTTCTTC. Complete variable domain (other parts from reference TRBV2 and TRBJ2-1): EPEVTQTPSHQVTQMGQEVILRCVPISNHLYFYWYRQILGQKVEFLVSFYNNEISEKSEIFDDQFSVERPDGSNFTLKIRSTKLEDSAMYFCASRAGTSGGNEQFFGPGTRLTVL.

This clone has only one observation. The chain employs TRBV30 and TRBJ2-1, with 9 bases identical to TRBD1. Germline trimming cut 5 bases from V and 7 bases from J; bases unmatched to any gene: 12. The CDR3 totals 15 residues. From germline, CDR1 is GTSNPN and CDR2 SVGIG (reference sequence). CDR3 in amino acids: CAWGTWTGDLNEQFF. Here the CDR3 DNA reads TGTGCCTGGGGCACATGGACAGGGGATTTGAATGAGCAGTTCTTC. Combining the CDR3 with reference TRBV30 and TRBJ2-1 gives the whole variable domain SQTIHQWPATLVQPVGSPLSLECTVEGTSNPNLYWYRQAAGRGLQLLFYSVGIGQISSEVPQNLSASRPQDRQFILSSKKLLLSDSGFYLCAWGTWTGDLNEQFFGPGTRLTVL.

The chain uses TRBV5-1 and TRBJ1-6, with TRBD1 as a possible D gene (5 bases). With 4 bases removed from V and 0 bases from J, the gap between germline ends came to 11 bases. The CDR3 runs to 16 residues. The germline V gene encodes CDR1 SGHRS and CDR2 YFSETQ. The CDR3 DNA is TGCGCCAGCAGCCAGGGTGGAAACTCCTATAATTCACCCCTCCACTTT. Amino acid sequence: CASSQGGNSYNSPLHF.

The rearrangement joins TRBV6-5 to TRBJ1-2; 10 bases line up with TRBD1. The CDR3 sequence is 13 residues long. CDR1 is MNHEY, CDR2 SVGAGI, per germline. The V gene end was trimmed by 8 bases and the J gene end by 2 bases; junction bases not matched to a gene: 2. The chain's CDR3 is CASEDRGNYGYTF. The CDR3 region has the DNA TGTGCCAGCGAGGACAGGGGGAACTATGGCTACACCTTC.

DNA for the CDR3: TGTGCCAGCAGCCGGACTGACTATGGCTACACCTTC. It specifies CASSRTDYGYTF. The chain carries TRBV5-5 and TRBJ1-2; D remains ambiguous. The CDR3 extends over 12 amino acids. V was clipped by 4 bases and J by 3 bases, with 7 bases between them. Germline CDR1 SGHKS, CDR2 YYEKEE (reference sequence).

This clone was picked up one time. The chain uses TRBV9 and TRBJ2-3, with unresolved D. Germline V CDR1 and CDR2: SGDLS, YYNGEE. The CDR3 sequence is 15 residues long. With 0 bases removed from V and 1 base from J, the gap between germline ends came to 9 bases. This chain's CDR3 is CASSVATVGTDTQYF. CDR3 nucleotide sequence: TGTGCCAGCAGCGTAGCTACAGTTGGCACAGATACGCAGTATTTT.

The chain employs TRBV7-6 and TRBJ2-5, with 7 bases identical to TRBD2. The V gene end was trimmed by 5 bases and the J gene end by 0 bases; junction bases not matched to a gene: 3. The V gene's germline CDR1 is SGHVS and CDR2 FNYEAQ. CDR3 size: 14 residues. CDR3 nucleotide sequence: TGTGCCAGCAGCGACGGACTAGACCAAGAGACCCAGTACTTC. This translates into CASSDGLDQETQYF.

V usage is TRBV19 and J usage is TRBJ2-1, with 7 nucleotides matching TRBD1. The CDR3 sequence is 15 residues long. Germline values: CDR1 LNHDA, CDR2 SQIVND (reference sequence). The ends lost 1 base at V and 7 bases at J; junction bases unmatched: 7. In DNA, the CDR3 is TGTGCCAGTAGTATAGGAAGGGGGCGGCGGAATGAGCAGTTCTTC. This sequence encodes CASSIGRGRRNEQFF. Complete variable domain (other parts from reference TRBV19 and TRBJ2-1): DGGITQSPKYLFRKEGQNVTLSCEQNLNHDAMYWYRQDPGQGLRLIYYSQIVNDFQKGDIAEGYSVSREKKESFPLTVTSAQKNPTAFYLCASSIGRGRRNEQFFGPGTRLTVL.

The CDR3 here is CASSTDRAYNSPLHF. In nucleotides, the CDR3 is TGTGCCAGTAGTACCGACAGGGCCTATAATTCACCCCTCCACTTT. V gene TRBV19 combines with J gene TRBJ1-6; 7 bases are shared with TRBD1. The CDR3 covers 15 residues. Germline CDR1 and CDR2: LNHDA and SQIVND (reference sequence). Trimming took 4 bases from V and 2 from J; bases not matched to a gene: 2. The full variable domain, rest sourced from reference TRBV19 and TRBJ1-6, is DGGITQSPKYLFRKEGQNVTLSCEQNLNHDAMYWYRQDPGQGLRLIYYSQIVNDFQKGDIAEGYSVSREKKESFPLTVTSAQKNPTAFYLCASSTDRAYNSPLHFGNGTRLTVT.

The chain recombines TRBV5-1 with TRBJ1-5; 7 bases fit TRBD1. This CDR3 is 15 amino acids long. Germline V gene sequence: CDR1 SGHRS, CDR2 YFSETQ. The J segment lost 0 bases and the V segment lost 0 bases, leaving 0 bases of the junction unmatched. Here the CDR3 reads CASSLGQGSNQPQHF. CDR3 in DNA: TGCGCCAGCAGCTTGGGACAGGGTAGCAATCAGCCCCAGCATTTT.

A remark on this clone: The sample holds other DNA sequences that translate to the same CDR3. The V and J genes are TRBV5-1 and TRBJ2-5; D unclear. Germline V gives CDR1 SGHRS, CDR2 YFSETQ. CDR3 length: 11 residues. The V end lost 5 bases, the J end lost 4 bases, and 6 bases lay between the germline ends. The chain's CDR3 is CASRGAETQYF. CDR3 coding DNA: TGCGCCAGCAGAGGAGCAGAGACCCAGTACTTC.

The V gene is TRBV29-1, the J gene TRBJ1-1; no firm D call. V lost 7 bases and J 1 base, leaving 13 bases between the germline ends. Looked up from germline, CDR1 is SQVTM and CDR2 is ANQGSEA. The CDR3 has 13 residues. CDR3 in amino acids: CSAALRGNTEAFF. The CDR3 DNA reads TGCAGCGCCGCGCTTCGGGGGAACACTGAAGCTTTCTTT. The whole variable domain, remainder taken from reference TRBV29-1 and TRBJ1-1, is SAVISQKPSRDICQRGTSLTIQCQVDSQVTMMFWYRQQPGQSLTLIATANQGSEATYESGFVIDKFPISRPNLTFSTLTVSNMSPEDSSIYLCSAALRGNTEAFFGQGTRLTVV.